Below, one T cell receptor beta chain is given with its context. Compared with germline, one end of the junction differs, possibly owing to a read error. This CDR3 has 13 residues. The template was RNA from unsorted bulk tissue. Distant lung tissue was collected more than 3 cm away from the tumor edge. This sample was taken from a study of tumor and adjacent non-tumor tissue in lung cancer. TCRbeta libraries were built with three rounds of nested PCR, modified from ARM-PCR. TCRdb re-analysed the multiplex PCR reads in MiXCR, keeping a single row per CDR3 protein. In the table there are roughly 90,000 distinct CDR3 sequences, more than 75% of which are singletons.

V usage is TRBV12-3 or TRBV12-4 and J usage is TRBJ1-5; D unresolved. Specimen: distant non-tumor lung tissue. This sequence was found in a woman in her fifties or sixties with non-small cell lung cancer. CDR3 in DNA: TGTGCCAGCAGTCGGAATAGCAATCAGCCCCATCATTTT. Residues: CASSRNSNQPHHF.